This T cell receptor beta chain was identified during a study of T cell responses to AZD1222 COVID-19 vaccine. The wider study: Second doses at about 4 or about 12 weeks were pooled.

Profiling relied on immunoSEQ multiplex PCR, and the TCRdb table lists in-frame clones only, not all of them. The sample contains some 110,000 clones, about 88% of which appear only once. On this clone itself: Its specificity is unknown.

Trimming cost V 0 bases and J 4 bases, with 9 bases left between them. The CDR3 is made up of 15 amino acids. Germline V gives CDR1 KGHSH, CDR2 LQKENI. Study-wide results and caveats: Among the donors, most were white British and more were female, and clonal diversity was possibly underestimated. Baseline seropositivity characterized only a handful of AZD1222 recipients. Vaccination with two AZD1222 doses was followed by a rise in Spike-specific TCR breadth and depth.

This chain uses TRBV18 with TRBJ1-4; D possibly corresponds to TRBD1 (5 bases). The source of this sequence is an adult in good health. Sequencing was performed on peripheral blood, taken on day 0 of AZD1222 vaccination. The CDR3 loop reads CASSPPGLINEKLFF. The CDR3, as DNA: TGTGCCAGCTCACCACCGGGACTGATTAATGAAAAACTGTTTTTT.